A single TCR beta chain is shown here with its context. Its antigen is still unknown. The data derive from a study of radiotherapy plus CTLA-4 blockade in lung cancer. Turning to the study itself: Patients showed objective responses in 18% of cases, and disease control was achieved by 30% to 35%.

Study results and limitations: Together with interferon-beta, which increased in serum after radiation, early dynamic changes in blood T cell clones were reportedly the best predictors of response. Radiotherapy was combined with ipilimumab, and tumor-derived TCR clones then expanded in blood.

Some clones are missing from TCRdb's copy, which holds only in-frame ones; the method was immunoSEQ multiplex PCR. The table includes about 55,000 clones, 70% to 85% detected once. Germline CDR1 is KGHSH and CDR2 is LQKENI. Germline trimming cut 6 bases from V and 4 bases from J; bases unmatched to any gene: 9. This CDR3 region has 15 residues. Specimen: peripheral blood, collected from a patient treated with radiotherapy plus ipilimumab. V gene TRBV18 combines with J gene TRBJ1-3, with 7 bases that match TRBD1. This TCR came from a human donor with non-small cell lung cancer whose response to radiotherapy plus ipilimumab could not be evaluated. CDR3 bases: TGTGCCAGCTCGCCTAGGGGGCTCGCCGGAAACACCATATATTTT. The encoded protein is CASSPRGLAGNTIYF. Complete variable domain (other parts from reference TRBV18 and TRBJ1-3): NAGVMQNPRHLVRRRGQEARLRCSPMKGHSHVYWYRQLPEEGLKFMVYLQKENIIDESGMPKERFSAEFPKEGPSILRIQQVVRGDSAAYFCASSPRGLAGNTIYFGEGSWLTVV.